What follows are 10 T cell receptor beta chains derived from one specimen sequenced in a study of blood T cell repertoires in COVID-19. The assay was immunoSEQ multiplex PCR, and TCRdb's table has in-frame clones only and misses some. The repertoire consists of some 300,000 clones, with about 89% occurring once and the leading ten covering 1.5% to 2%. Sequencing was performed on PBMCs or T cells enriched from blood (not recorded which). These receptors all stem from a woman between 35 and 50 years old who had recovered from COVID-19.

The chain carries TRBV27 and TRBJ2-2, with D maybe TRBD2 (7 bases). The germline V and J ends were trimmed by 5 bases and 3 bases, with 13 bases remaining between them. The CDR3 is 15 amino acids. Germline loops: CDR1 MNHEY, CDR2 SMNVEV (reference sequence). The CDR3: CASSVAGAHTGELFF. DNA of the CDR3: TGTGCCAGCAGTGTCGCGGGGGCACACACCGGGGAGCTGTTTTTT.

The gene calls are TRBV6-2 or TRBV6-3 and TRBJ2-3; TRBD2 might be the D (5 bases). The V end lost 4 bases, the J end lost 4 bases, and 15 bases lay between the germline ends. The CDR3 length is 15 residues. Germline assignment: CDR1 MNHEY and CDR2 SVGEGT. The CDR3 DNA reads as TGTGCCAGCAGTTGGGGATCGCTAGCTTCAGATACGCAGTATTTT. Protein product: CASSWGSLASDTQYF.

This chain uses TRBV30 with TRBJ2-7, with TRBD2 identical over 9 bases. From germline, CDR1 is GTSNPN and CDR2 SVGIG (reference sequence). CDR3 length: 14 amino acids. The trim removed 3 bases at V and 6 bases at J, leaving 9 bases unmatched. The CDR3 sequence is CAWRTAGGQGEQYF. Written as DNA, the CDR3 is TGTGCCTGGAGAACGGCGGGAGGGCAAGGCGAGCAGTACTTC.

CDR3 in DNA: TGTGCCAGCAGCTCTCGGGGGGGGTTAGAGCAGTTCTTC. As protein: CASSSRGGLEQFF. The chain uses TRBV11-2 and TRBJ2-1; 8 bases are a match to TRBD2. Trimming removed 4 bases from V and 10 bases from J; junction bases left unmatched: 6. The CDR3 is made up of 13 amino acids. CDR1 is SGHAT, CDR2 FQNNGV, per germline.

The chain combines TRBV4-1 with TRBJ1-2; a weak D match, TRBD1 (5 bases). Trimming took off 2 bases at V and 0 bases at J, with 16 bases between the two ends. CDR1 MGHRA and CDR2 YSYEKL come from the germline V gene. The length of the CDR3 is 17 residues. Here the CDR3 DNA reads TGCGCCAGCAGCCAATACCTACAGGAAGTCGCTAACTATGGCTACACCTTC. Translated: CASSQYLQEVANYGYTF.

The chain links TRBV30 to TRBJ2-7, with 7 bases fitting TRBD2. CDR3 size: 14 residues. CDR1 and CDR2 from the germline V gene are GTSNPN and SVGIG (reference sequence). The junction had 11 bases not matched to a gene; V was cut back by 4 bases and J by 5 bases. The CDR3 DNA reads TGTGCCTGGATATGGGGAGGGCCTTGGAACGAGCAGTACTTC. It yields the protein CAWIWGGPWNEQYF.

This chain links TRBV9 with TRBJ2-3, with 9 bases matching TRBD1. V trimming: 3 bases; J trimming: 4 bases; junction bases outside the gene matches: 3. Germline V lookup: CDR1 SGDLS, CDR2 YYNGEE. This CDR3 region has 14 residues. CDR3 sequence reads: CASSGGQGPDTQYF. CDR3 bases: TGTGCCAGCAGCGGAGGACAGGGGCCAGATACGCAGTATTTT.

This rearrangement joins TRBV3-1 (or the pseudogene TRBV3-2) to TRBJ2-1, with 9 bases that match TRBD2. The trim removed 0 bases at V and 5 bases at J, leaving 5 bases unmatched. Germline CDR1 is LGHDT and CDR2 is YNNKEL (reference sequence). The CDR3 loop spans 16 amino acids. The DNA of the CDR3 is TGTGCCAGCAGCCAAGAAGTCGGACTAGCGAACAATGAGCAGTTCTTC. It specifies CASSQEVGLANNEQFF.

The rearrangement joins TRBV7-2 to TRBJ2-7; maybe TRBD2 (6 bases). V dropped 4 bases and J dropped 0 bases, with 25 bases sitting between them. Looked up from germline, CDR1 is SGHTA and CDR2 is FQGNSA. The CDR3 loop spans 19 amino acids. DNA of the CDR3: TGTGCCAGCAGCTCGCTAAGCGCCCTCGGGGCAGCGGGCTCCTACGAGCAGTACTTC. Encoded protein: CASSSLSALGAAGSYEQYF.

The table lists this clone with a count of one. This sequence joins TRBV29-1 and TRBJ1-1, with D possibly being TRBD1 (6 bases). There are 15 residues in the CDR3. Trimming shortened V by 7 bases and J by 0 bases, and 18 bases separated the two germline ends. Germline loops: CDR1 SQVTM, CDR2 ANQGSEA. CDR3 sequence: CSAQGGGGMNTEAFF. The CDR3 nucleotides are TGCAGCGCCCAAGGGGGAGGGGGGATGAACACTGAAGCTTTCTTT.